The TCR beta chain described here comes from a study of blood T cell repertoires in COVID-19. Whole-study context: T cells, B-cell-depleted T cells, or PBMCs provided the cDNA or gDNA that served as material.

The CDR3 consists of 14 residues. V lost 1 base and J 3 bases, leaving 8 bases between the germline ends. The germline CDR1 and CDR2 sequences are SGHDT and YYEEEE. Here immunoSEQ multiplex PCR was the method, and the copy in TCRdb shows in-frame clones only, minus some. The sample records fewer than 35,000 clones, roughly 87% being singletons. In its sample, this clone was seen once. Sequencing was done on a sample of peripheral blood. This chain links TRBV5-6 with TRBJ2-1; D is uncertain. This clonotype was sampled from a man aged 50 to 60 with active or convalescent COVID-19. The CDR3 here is CASSLFAIYNEQFF. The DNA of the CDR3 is TGTGCCAGCAGCTTGTTTGCGATCTACAATGAGCAGTTCTTC.